Below, one T cell receptor beta chain is given with its context. Its cognate antigen has yet to be identified. Base qualities are not provided; no much larger clone lies one nucleotide away. The sample comes from a study of preoperative IRX-2 immunotherapy in early breast cancer (dated by TCRdb to the late 2010s). Library prep was done by the immunoSEQ multiplex PCR assay. Entries here come from immuneACCESS through TCRdb and include only in-frame sequences with V and J called. Some clones fail to appear in such tables; in the studies checked, an unresolved V gene covers under half of the shortfall, and the cause of the remainder is unknown. This sample gives fewer than 40,000 clones in total; around nine tenths of them show up just once. Roughly 1.5% of the sample is taken by the ten largest. Cut back by 11 bases and 3 bases, the V and J ends lie 14 bases apart. The germline V gene encodes CDR1 MDHEN and CDR2 SYDVKM. Spanning cysteine to phenylalanine, the CDR3 consists of 13 amino acids. Only the CDR3 DNA stays, 39 bases, in frame from base 1.

Explained via the paper, the treatment or condition label denotes: preoperative locoregional IRX-2 cytokine immunotherapy. The samples were obtained from a phase Ib study that tested preoperative, locoregional IRX-2 cytokine immunotherapy designed to prime immune responses. Patients with early-stage breast cancer who were given IRX-2 before surgery served as donors. Here the chain combines TRBV28 and TRBJ2-4, and perhaps TRBD2 as D gene, on 5 matching bases. This specimen was tumor tissue, taken after IRX-2 immunotherapy. The sequence was obtained from a human donor with breast cancer. The nucleotides read TGTGCCCCGTCGGGGAATCTCAAAAACATTCAGTACTTC. Translated, this is CAPSGNLKNIQYF.